A single sample gave rise to the 26 T cell receptor beta chains below, sequenced in a study of blood T cell repertoires in COVID-19. Clones were sequenced by immunoSEQ multiplex PCR, and TCRdb holds only the in-frame ones, with some missing. The table shows under 200,000 clones, with over 70% occurring only once. The sequencing input was PBMCs or T cells enriched from blood (not recorded which). Every receptor here comes from a woman aged 40 to 50 with acute COVID-19.

The sample holds one count of this clone. The genes are TRBV5-1 and TRBJ2-4; 16 bases agree with TRBD2. Germline CDR1 reads SGHRS; CDR2 reads YFSETQ. V gave up 2 bases and J gave up 0 bases; unmatched junction bases: 8. The CDR3 has 20 residues. This chain's CDR3 is CASSLIPGLAGGLAKNIQYF. In DNA, the CDR3 is TGCGCCAGCAGCTTAATCCCGGGACTAGCGGGAGGGTTAGCCAAAAACATTCAGTACTTC.

There are many counts of this clone. The chain couples TRBV10-1 to TRBJ2-7; D gene ambiguous. With 4 bases removed from V and 5 bases from J, the gap between germline ends came to 6 bases. The germline V gene encodes CDR1 WNHNN and CDR2 SYGVQD (reference sequence). CDR3 size: 11 residues. CDR3 amino acids: CASSVLDEQYV. CDR3 nucleotide sequence: TGCGCCAGCAGTGTTCTCGACGAGCAGTACGTC.

This clone was seen just once. The chain recombines TRBV18 with TRBJ1-6, with 7 nucleotides matching TRBD1. With 5 bases clipped from V and 6 bases from J, the junction kept 4 bases outside the gene matches. The germline V gene encodes CDR1 KGHSH and CDR2 LQKENI. The CDR3 spans 14 residues. CDR3 DNA: TGTGCCAGCTCATCTACAGGGGTTAATTCACCCCTCCACTTT. It specifies CASSSTGVNSPLHF.

This clone has just one count. The V and J genes are TRBV2 and TRBJ2-5; D not resolved. The germline gives CDR1 SNHLY, CDR2 FYNNEI. The CDR3 sequence is 13 residues long. Trimming took off 3 bases at V and 5 bases at J, with 10 bases between the two ends. CDR3 sequence reads: CASSDSELETQYF. The CDR3 DNA is TGTGCCAGCAGTGATTCCGAGTTGGAGACCCAGTACTTC.

The chain recombines TRBV2 with TRBJ1-6, with 7 bases identical to TRBD1. CDR3 length: 15 residues. The germline V gene has CDR1 SNHLY and CDR2 FYNNEI. Germline trimming cut 6 bases from V and 7 bases from J; bases unmatched to any gene: 9. CDR3 in amino acids: CASSHQTGLNSPLHF. The CDR3 coding sequence is TGTGCCAGCAGCCATCAGACAGGGTTAAATTCACCCCTCCACTTT.

The chain combines TRBV30 with TRBJ1-1, with a tentative D call TRBD1 (5 bases). V lost 0 bases to trimming and J lost 4 bases, with 15 bases between them. The CDR3 is 15 residues long. Germline CDR1 GTSNPN, CDR2 SVGIG (reference sequence). CDR3 DNA sequence: TGTGCCTGGAGTGTAGTATCAAGGGGCCGCACTGAAGCTTTCTTT. Its translation is CAWSVVSRGRTEAFF.

The V gene is TRBV11-2, the J gene TRBJ1-2; D perhaps matches TRBD1 (6 bases). The CDR3 runs 19 residues. The germline gives CDR1 SGHAT, CDR2 FQNNGV. The V end was cut by 5 bases, the J end by 4 bases, with 29 bases between. The CDR3 sequence is CASSPSPYLQGISPYGYTF. CDR3 bases: TGTGCCAGCAGCCCTAGCCCCTACTTACAGGGTATATCGCCCTATGGCTACACCTTC.

The V call is TRBV6-1, the J call TRBJ2-1, with a tentative D call TRBD2 (6 bases). The CDR3 is made up of 16 amino acids. Germline values: CDR1 MNHNS, CDR2 SASEGT. V was clipped by 3 bases and J by 9 bases, with 21 bases between them. CDR3 sequence reads: CASSDSSYWGSGEQFF. The CDR3 DNA reads TGTGCCAGCAGTGATTCTTCCTATTGGGGTAGCGGTGAGCAGTTCTTC.

A single count supports this clone. Written as DNA, the CDR3 is TGTGCCACCAGTGCGAGCGCCAAGAACACCGGGGAGCTGTTTTTT. It yields the protein CATSASAKNTGELFF. V usage is TRBV24-1 and J usage is TRBJ2-2; no definite D call. This CDR3 spans 15 amino acids. Trimming removed 5 bases at V and 1 base at J, with 10 bases between. Germline V gives CDR1 KGHDR, CDR2 SFDVKD.

The genes are TRBV9 and TRBJ2-7, with D perhaps matching TRBD2 (6 bases). The V gene's germline CDR1 is SGDLS and CDR2 YYNGEE. This CDR3 spans 15 amino acids. V was clipped by 4 bases and J by 2 bases, with 16 bases between them. The CDR3 sequence: CASSPLGGVTYEQYF. In nucleotides, the CDR3 is TGTGCCAGCAGCCCCCTGGGAGGTGTAACCTACGAGCAGTACTTC.

This chain's CDR3 is CASSLLRSSGQETQYF. The CDR3 region has the DNA TGTGCCAGCAGCCTTCTTCGGTCTAGCGGCCAAGAGACCCAGTACTTC. The chain is built from TRBV14 and TRBJ2-5; TRBD2 agrees at 7 bases. The germline V gene encodes CDR1 SGHDN and CDR2 FVKESK. Trimming took 4 bases from V and 1 from J; bases not matched to a gene: 9. The CDR3 loop spans 16 amino acids.

The rearrangement links TRBV4-1 to TRBJ2-5; 10 bases are a match to TRBD2. J lost 5 bases, V lost 0 bases, and 6 bases had no gene match. The CDR3 sequence is 16 residues long. CDR1 is MGHRA, CDR2 YSYEKL, per germline. The CDR3 DNA sequence: TGCGCCAGCAGCCAAGATCCTAGCGGGAGAGGTGAGACCCAGTACTTC. It specifies CASSQDPSGRGETQYF.

The chain combines TRBV7-2 with TRBJ1-2; TRBD1 might be the D (5 bases). CDR1 and CDR2 from the germline V gene are SGHTA and FQGNSA. There are 14 residues in the CDR3. Between the trimmed V and J ends, which lost 6 bases and 0 bases, there was a span of 11 bases. CDR3 sequence reads: CASRGGVSNYGYTF. In DNA, the CDR3 is TGTGCCAGCAGGGGGGGGGTCTCTAACTATGGCTACACCTTC.

The chain employs TRBV3-1 (or the pseudogene TRBV3-2) and TRBJ2-7; D unresolved. The CDR3 runs to 13 residues. Germline CDR1 and CDR2: LGHDT and YNNKEL (reference sequence). Trimming removed 4 bases from V and 1 base from J, with 8 bases in between. The CDR3 DNA is TGTGCCAGCAGCCCAGGCCGTTCCTACGAGCAGTACTTC. As protein: CASSPGRSYEQYF.

This clone was found once. The rearrangement joins TRBV6-5 to TRBJ1-1; D unresolved. The CDR3 contains 16 residues. The germline V and J ends were trimmed by 0 bases and 5 bases, with 16 bases remaining between them. In germline, CDR1 is MNHEY, CDR2 SVGAGI. The CDR3 sequence: CASSYSVASAGTEAFF. CDR3 nucleotides: TGTGCCAGCAGTTACTCGGTAGCCTCTGCGGGGACTGAAGCTTTCTTT.

The V call is TRBV6-5, the J call TRBJ2-1, with TRBD2 matching 11 bases. Trimming took 6 bases from V and 5 from J; bases not matched to a gene: 3. The CDR3 length is 14 residues. Germline V lookup: CDR1 MNHEY, CDR2 SVGAGI. CDR3 DNA sequence: TGTGCCAGCAGAAAACTAGCGGGAGACAATGAGCAGTTCTTC. This gives the protein CASRKLAGDNEQFF.

CDR3 in amino acids: CAWTQTDMNTEAFF. The CDR3 bases are TGTGCCTGGACTCAGACAGACATGAACACTGAAGCTTTCTTT. V usage is TRBV30 and J usage is TRBJ1-1; a weak D match, TRBD1 (5 bases). The CDR3 spans 14 residues. V was clipped by 4 bases and J by 0 bases, with 12 bases between them. Germline CDR1 GTSNPN, CDR2 SVGIG (reference sequence).

J is TRBJ1-1 and V is TRBV6-1; possible D gene TRBD1, 6 bases. V gave up 1 base and J gave up 5 bases, with 11 bases separating them. CDR1 and CDR2 from the germline V gene are MNHNS and SASEGT. The CDR3 contains 14 residues. CDR3 in DNA: TGTGCCAGCAGTGAAGGGGGGCGTTTGACTGAAGCTTTCTTT. This gives the protein CASSEGGRLTEAFF.

The chain employs TRBV29-1 and TRBJ2-1; TRBD2 agrees at 10 bases. With V trimmed by 2 bases and J by 2 bases, 6 bases remained unmatched. The germline CDR1 and CDR2 sequences are SQVTM and ANQGSEA. The CDR3 is made up of 16 amino acids. CDR3 DNA: TGCAGCGTTGAAATAGCGGGAGGCGGGCCCTACAATGAGCAGTTCTTC. Protein: CSVEIAGGGPYNEQFF.

This sequence joins TRBV5-1 and TRBJ1-1, with a possible D match to TRBD1 (5 bases). V was cut by 1 base and J by 1 base, with 8 bases left in between. CDR3 size: 14 residues. Germline assignment: CDR1 SGHRS and CDR2 YFSETQ. This CDR3 is CASSLFGQNTEAFF. The CDR3, as DNA: TGCGCCAGCAGCTTGTTCGGACAGAACACTGAAGCTTTCTTT.

The rearrangement uses TRBV4-1 and TRBJ2-2; maybe TRBD1 (6 bases). Germline CDR1 and CDR2: MGHRA and YSYEKL. CDR3 length equals 14 residues. V gave up 2 bases and J gave up 8 bases, with 12 bases separating them. The CDR3 bases are TGCGCCAGCAGCCAATTTTCCGGGACAGGGGAGCTGTTTTTT. Translating it yields CASSQFSGTGELFF.

The chain carries TRBV18 and TRBJ2-7, with a tentative D call TRBD1 (6 bases). Trimming took 4 bases from V and 7 from J, leaving 11 bases between them. The CDR3 runs 12 residues. CDR1 is KGHSH and CDR2 is LQKENI in the germline V gene. The CDR3 DNA follows: TGTGCCAGCTCACAACAGGGCGGGGAGCAGTACTTC. Translating it yields CASSQQGGEQYF.

This rearrangement joins TRBV30 to TRBJ2-1, with 7 bases lining up with TRBD1. Germline V gene data show CDR1 as GTSNPN and CDR2 as SVGIG (reference sequence). The CDR3 is 13 amino acids. With V trimmed by 1 base and J by 7 bases, 4 bases remained unmatched. CDR3 sequence: CAWSGAGGNEQFF. CDR3 DNA: TGTGCCTGGAGTGGGGCAGGGGGTAATGAGCAGTTCTTC.

The chain is built from TRBV7-2 and TRBJ2-1; 8 nucleotides agree with TRBD2. The V and J ends lost 2 bases and 3 bases, in that order; junction bases with no gene match: 12. This CDR3 is built from 18 residues. Germline CDR1 SGHTA, CDR2 FQGNSA. DNA for the CDR3: TGTGCCAGCAGCTTATACGGACTAGCTCCCTTCCTCTACAATGAGCAGTTCTTC. This translates into CASSLYGLAPFLYNEQFF.

The gene calls are TRBV6-1 and TRBJ1-5, with 7 bases identical to TRBD1. Germline loops: CDR1 MNHNS, CDR2 SASEGT. The trim removed 0 bases at V and 7 bases at J, leaving 3 bases unmatched. The CDR3 sequence is 14 residues long. Here the CDR3 DNA reads TGTGCCAGCAGTGAAGCGCAAGGGGGCCAGCCCCAGCATTTT. Translation gives CASSEAQGGQPQHF.

There are a few counts of this clone. The chain employs TRBV30 and TRBJ1-6; a weak D match, TRBD1 (5 bases). The germline V and J ends were trimmed by 4 bases and 0 bases, with 10 bases remaining between them. There are 15 residues in the CDR3. CDR1 GTSNPN and CDR2 SVGIG come from the germline V gene (reference sequence). The CDR3 bases are TGTGCCTGGATCCCAACAGGCTCCTATAATTCACCCCTCCACTTT. Encoded protein: CAWIPTGSYNSPLHF.